In its sample, the clone carrying this T cell receptor (beta chain) was seen many times. The sample is drawn from a study of human T cells and chemical hapten exposure. Turning to the study itself: Donors were sensitized with 2% DPC on the upper inner arm.

This sample's time point: patch test 3, about 24 weeks after DPC sensitization. Treatment defined: therapeutic diphenylcyclopropenone sensitization with weekly scalp DPC. V shed 1 base and J shed 1 base, with 7 bases lying between them. The CDR3 covers 14 residues. Germline V gene sequence: CDR1 MGHRA, CDR2 YSYEKL. TCRdb used MiXCR to reprocess the RACE reads, holding one entry per CDR3 protein. The sample comprises approximately 50,000 distinct CDR3 sequences, 9.9% of which are singletons, and over 15% rests with the top ten. Sample: whole blood, taken in connection with sensitization to the hapten diphenylcyclopropenone (DPC). The chain recombines TRBV4-1 with TRBJ1-1; perhaps TRBD1 as D (5 bases). The TCR originated in a middle-aged woman with alopecia areata. Some clones in this sample may be carry-over from other donors' samples. CDR3 nucleotides: TGCGCCAGCAGCCAAGGACAGCCGAACACTGAAGCTTTCTTT. Protein: CASSQGQPNTEAFF.